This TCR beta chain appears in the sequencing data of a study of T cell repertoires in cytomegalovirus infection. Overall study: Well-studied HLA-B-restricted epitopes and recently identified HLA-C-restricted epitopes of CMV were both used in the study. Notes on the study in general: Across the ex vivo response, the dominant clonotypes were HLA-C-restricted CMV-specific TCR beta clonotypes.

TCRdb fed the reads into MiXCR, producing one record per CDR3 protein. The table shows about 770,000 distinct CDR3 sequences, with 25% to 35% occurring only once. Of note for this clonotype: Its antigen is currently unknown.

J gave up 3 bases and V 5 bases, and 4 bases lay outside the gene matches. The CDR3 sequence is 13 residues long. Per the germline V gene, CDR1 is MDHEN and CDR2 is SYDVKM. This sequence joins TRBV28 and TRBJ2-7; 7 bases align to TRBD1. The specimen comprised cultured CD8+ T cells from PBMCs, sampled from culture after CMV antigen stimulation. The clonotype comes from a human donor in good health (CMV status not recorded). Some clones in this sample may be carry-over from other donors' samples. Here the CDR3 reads CASSKRDSYEQYF. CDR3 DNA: TGTGCCAGCAGTAAACGGGACAGCTACGAGCAGTACTTC.